This section outlines one T cell receptor (beta chain) sequence together with its context. The CDR3 is made up of 18 amino acids. Unmatched junction bases numbered 11, after V lost 0 bases and J lost 2 bases. Germline V lookup: CDR1 LGHNA, CDR2 YNFKEQ. This record belongs to a study of T cell changes during pregnancy in multiple sclerosis. Libraries were prepared by immunoSEQ multiplex PCR; TCRdb keeps only in-frame clonotypes and omits some of them. This sample has approximately 130,000 clones; about 95% occur once, and the top ten carry 0.44%. This clonotype was sampled from a female donor with multiple sclerosis, enrolled in a pregnancy study. J is TRBJ2-7 and V is TRBV4-2; 9 bases match TRBD2. Sample: peripheral blood, taken after pregnancy. As DNA, the CDR3 is TGTGCCAGCAGCCAAGATACCCTTTCGCTAGCGGGGACCTACGAGCAGTACTTC. This codes for CASSQDTLSLAGTYEQYF.